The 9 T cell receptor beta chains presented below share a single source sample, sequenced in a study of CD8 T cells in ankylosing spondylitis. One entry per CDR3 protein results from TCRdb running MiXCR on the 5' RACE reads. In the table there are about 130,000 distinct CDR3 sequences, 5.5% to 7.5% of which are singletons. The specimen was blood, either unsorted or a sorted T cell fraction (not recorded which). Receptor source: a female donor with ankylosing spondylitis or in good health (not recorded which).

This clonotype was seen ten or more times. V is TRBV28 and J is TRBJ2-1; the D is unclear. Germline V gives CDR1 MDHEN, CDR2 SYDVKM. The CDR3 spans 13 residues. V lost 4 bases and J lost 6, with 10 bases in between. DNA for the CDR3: TGTGCCAGCAGTTCGACTGCTGGCAATGAGCAGTTCTTC. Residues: CASSSTAGNEQFF.

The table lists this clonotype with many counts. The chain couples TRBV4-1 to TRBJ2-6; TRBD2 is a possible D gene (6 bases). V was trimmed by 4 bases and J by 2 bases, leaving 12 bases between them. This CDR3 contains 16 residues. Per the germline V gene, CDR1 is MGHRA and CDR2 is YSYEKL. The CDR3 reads CASSLGSGTGANVLTF. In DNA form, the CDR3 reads TGCGCCAGCAGCCTAGGTAGCGGCACTGGGGCCAACGTCCTGACTTTC.

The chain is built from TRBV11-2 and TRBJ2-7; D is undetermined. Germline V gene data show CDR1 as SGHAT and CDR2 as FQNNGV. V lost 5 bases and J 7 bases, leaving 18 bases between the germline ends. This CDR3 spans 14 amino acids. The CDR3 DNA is TGTGCCAGCAGCCCAGCTGGACGGCCTTTTGAGCAGTACTTC. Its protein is CASSPAGRPFEQYF.

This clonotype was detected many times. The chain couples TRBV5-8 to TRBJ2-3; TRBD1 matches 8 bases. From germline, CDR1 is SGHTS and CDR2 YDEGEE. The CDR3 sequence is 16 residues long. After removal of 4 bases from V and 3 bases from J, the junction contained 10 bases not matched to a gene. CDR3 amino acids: CASSPGQAIYTDTQYF. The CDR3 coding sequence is TGTGCCAGCAGCCCGGGACAGGCGATTTATACAGATACGCAGTATTTT.

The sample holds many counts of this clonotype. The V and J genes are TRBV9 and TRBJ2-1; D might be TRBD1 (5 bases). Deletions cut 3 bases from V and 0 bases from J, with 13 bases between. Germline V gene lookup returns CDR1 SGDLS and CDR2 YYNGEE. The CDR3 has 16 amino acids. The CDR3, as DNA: TGTGCCAGCAGCGCCCGGCTGGGGCGCTCCTACAATGAGCAGTTCTTC. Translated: CASSARLGRSYNEQFF.

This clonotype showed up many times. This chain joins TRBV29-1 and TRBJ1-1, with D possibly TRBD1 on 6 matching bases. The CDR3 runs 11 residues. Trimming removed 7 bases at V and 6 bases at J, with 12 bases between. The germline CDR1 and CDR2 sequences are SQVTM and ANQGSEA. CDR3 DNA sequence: TGCAGCGAAACACAGGGTCCTGAAGCTTTCTTT. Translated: CSETQGPEAFF.

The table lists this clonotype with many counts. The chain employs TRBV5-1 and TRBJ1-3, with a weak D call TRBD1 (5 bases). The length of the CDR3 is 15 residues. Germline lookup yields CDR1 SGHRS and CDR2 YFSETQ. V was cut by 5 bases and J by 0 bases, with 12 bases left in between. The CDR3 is CASRDRSSSGNTIYF. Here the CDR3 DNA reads TGCGCCAGCAGAGACAGATCCTCCTCTGGAAACACCATATATTTT.

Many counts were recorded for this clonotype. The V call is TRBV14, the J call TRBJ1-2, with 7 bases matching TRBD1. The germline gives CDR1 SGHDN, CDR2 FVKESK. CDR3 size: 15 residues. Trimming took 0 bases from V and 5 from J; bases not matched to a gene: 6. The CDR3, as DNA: TGTGCCAGCAGCCAAGATAAAGGCAGGGGGTATGGCTACACCTTC. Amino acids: CASSQDKGRGYGYTF.

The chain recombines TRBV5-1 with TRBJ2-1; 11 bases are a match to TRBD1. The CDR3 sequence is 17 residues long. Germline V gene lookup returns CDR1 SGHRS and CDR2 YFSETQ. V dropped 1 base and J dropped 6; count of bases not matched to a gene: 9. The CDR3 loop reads CASSLRRSGQGVNEQFF. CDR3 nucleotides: TGCGCCAGCAGCTTGCGCCGTTCGGGACAGGGGGTCAATGAGCAGTTCTTC. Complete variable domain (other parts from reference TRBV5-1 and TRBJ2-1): KAGVTQTPRYLIKTRGQQVTLSCSPISGHRSVSWYQQTPGQGLQFLFEYFSETQRNKGNFPGRFSGRQFSNSRSEMNVSTLELGDSALYLCASSLRRSGQGVNEQFFGPGTRLTVL.